This T cell receptor beta chain was found in a study of CD8+ T cells in alopecia areata. A remark on this clone: Its antigen remains unidentified.

TCR sequencing used cDNA made by reverse transcription of extracted RNA. Using immunoSEQ multiplex PCR, the repertoire was profiled, and TCRdb retains in-frame clones only, with some absent. This table has roughly 150,000 clones, 50% to 65% appearing once. The study's findings and limits: Among the cells sequenced in scalp samples are also the resident alphabeta T cells of normal skin. Alopecia totalis/universalis scalp especially showed more expanded CD8+ clones than normal scalp. Patients showed less clear TCR sequence sharing than mice, possibly partly because of HLA diversity.

There are 15 residues in the CDR3. Per the germline V gene, CDR1 is SGHDN and CDR2 is FVKESK. V lost 0 bases and J lost 7; bases outside the gene matches: 4. This TCR derives from a human donor in good health. The V gene is TRBV14, the J gene TRBJ2-2; 8 bases agree with TRBD2. Sequenced material: CD4+ T cells sorted from blood. The CDR3 nucleotides read TGTGCCAGCAGCCAAGATATGCGGGAGGTCGGGGAGCTGTTTTTT. Translating it yields CASSQDMREVGELFF. The full variable domain, rest sourced from reference TRBV14 and TRBJ2-2, is EAGVTQFPSHSVIEKGQTVTLRCDPISGHDNLYWYRRVMGKEIKFLLHFVKESKQDESGMPNNRFLAERTGGTYSTLKVQPAELEDSGVYFCASSQDMREVGELFFGEGSRLTVL.